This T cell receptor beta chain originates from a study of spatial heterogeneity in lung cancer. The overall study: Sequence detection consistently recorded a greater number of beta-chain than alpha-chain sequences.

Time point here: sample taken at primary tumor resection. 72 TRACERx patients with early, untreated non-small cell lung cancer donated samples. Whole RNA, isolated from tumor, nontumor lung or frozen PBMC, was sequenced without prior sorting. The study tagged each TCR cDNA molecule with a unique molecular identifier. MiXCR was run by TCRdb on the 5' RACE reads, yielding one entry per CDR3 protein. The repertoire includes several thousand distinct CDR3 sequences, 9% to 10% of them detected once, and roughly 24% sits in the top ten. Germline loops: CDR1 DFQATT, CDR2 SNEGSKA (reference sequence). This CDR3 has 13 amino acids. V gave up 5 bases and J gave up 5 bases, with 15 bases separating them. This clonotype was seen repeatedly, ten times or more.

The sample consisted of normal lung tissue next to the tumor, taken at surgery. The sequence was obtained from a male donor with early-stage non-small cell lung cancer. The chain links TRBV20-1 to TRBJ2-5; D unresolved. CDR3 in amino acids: CSAPDPRFETQYF. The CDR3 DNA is TGCAGTGCTCCGGACCCGAGGTTCGAGACCCAGTACTTC.